The entry that follows covers one TCR beta chain sequence. The sample originates from a study of radiation and T cells in renal cell carcinoma. This CDR3 spans 15 amino acids. CDR1 is MDHEN, CDR2 SYDVKM, per germline. V lost 7 bases to trimming and J lost 5 bases, with 18 bases between them. Described time point: baseline pretreatment blood. Treatment denoted: 15 Gy SBRT to primary tumor, nephrectomy 4 weeks later. Measured with immunoSEQ multiplex PCR; TCRdb has only the in-frame clones, and not every one. This table has some 100,000 clones, over 75% appearing once. The sequencing used blood, collected from a patient whose treatment included radiotherapy and nephrectomy. The source of this sequence is a man in his sixties with renal cell carcinoma. The V gene is TRBV28, the J gene TRBJ2-1; tentative D call: TRBD1 (6 bases). CDR3 residues: CASTLPGQGNNEQFF. The CDR3 coding sequence is TGTGCCAGCACTCTACCGGGCCAGGGGAACAATGAGCAGTTCTTC.